These 9 T cell receptor beta chains came from one sample sequenced in a study. Amplification of TRBV12-4/TRBJ1-2 clonotypes used adaptor-ligated barcode primers. TCRdb redid the calling of the multiplex PCR reads with MiXCR, one entry per CDR3 protein. The data show over 750 distinct CDR3 sequences, 15% to 20% seen once. Treg sorting used a CD4+CD25+CD127-/low gate. The sample comprised Tregs sorted from blood. The receptors were gathered from a female donor with breast cancer.

Judged by abundance, this clonotype is large (0.1 to 1%). V and J are TRBV12-3 or TRBV12-4 and TRBJ1-2, with TRBD1 as a possible D gene (5 bases). The CDR3 consists of 11 residues. V lost 5 bases and J 7 bases, leaving 8 bases between the germline ends. The CDR3 nucleotides read TGTGCCAGCAGTACAGGATTTGGCTACACCTTC. It is translated as CASSTGFGYTF.

The chain employs TRBV12-3 or TRBV12-4 and TRBJ1-2; 7 positions match TRBD1. With 3 bases clipped from V and 5 bases from J, the junction kept 12 bases outside the gene matches. The CDR3 contains 16 residues. The CDR3 DNA is TGTGCCAGCAGTTTCTCCCACCCGGGACAGAGATATGGCTACACCTTC. Translation gives CASSFSHPGQRYGYTF.

In this sample, this clonotype turned up many times. This chain joins TRBV12-3 or TRBV12-4 and TRBJ1-2, with D possibly matching TRBD1 (6 bases). V shed 6 bases and J shed 6 bases, with 17 bases lying between them. The CDR3 runs to 14 residues. The CDR3 here is CASSPGRGSDGYTF. The CDR3 DNA reads as TGTGCCAGCAGCCCGGGCAGGGGATCAGATGGCTACACCTTC.

This clonotype is termed large (0.1 to 1%). The CDR3, as DNA: TGTGCCAGCAGTTTTGAAGGGGACTATGGCTACACCTTC. Translating gives CASSFEGDYGYTF. The chain carries TRBV12-3 or TRBV12-4 and TRBJ1-2; the D gene is possibly TRBD1 (5 bases). Trimming removed 3 bases from V and 3 bases from J, with 8 bases in between. The CDR3 consists of 13 residues.

The chain combines TRBV12-3 or TRBV12-4 with TRBJ1-2; D is unresolved. This CDR3 region has 13 residues. V dropped 7 bases and J dropped 8 bases, with 17 bases sitting between them. The CDR3 reads CASNLVRLGGYTF. For the CDR3, the DNA is TGTGCCAGCAATTTGGTGAGGCTGGGCGGCTACACCTTC.

This clonotype is judged medium-sized. The rearrangement links TRBV12-3 or TRBV12-4 to TRBJ1-2, with no clear D. CDR3 size: 12 residues. Trimming stripped 6 bases from V and 5 bases from J, with 10 bases between. This CDR3 reads CASSFGIYGYTF. The CDR3 DNA reads TGTGCCAGCAGCTTCGGGATTTATGGCTACACCTTC.

This clonotype is labeled large. The chain employs TRBV12-3 or TRBV12-4 and TRBJ1-2; D is uncertain. V lost 7 bases and J lost 2, with 8 bases in between. The CDR3 extends over 12 amino acids. The CDR3 reads CASNDWNYGYTF. In nucleotides, the CDR3 is TGTGCCAGCAACGATTGGAACTATGGCTACACCTTC.

This clonotype is medium-sized by share. The chain carries TRBV12-3 or TRBV12-4 and TRBJ1-2; TRBD1 matches 7 bases. The CDR3 consists of 13 residues. Unmatched junction bases numbered 5, after V lost 6 bases and J lost 4 bases. The CDR3 DNA sequence: TGTGCCAGCAGCTTACAGGGGAGCTATGGCTACACCTTC. As protein: CASSLQGSYGYTF.

This clonotype counts as medium-sized. This chain joins TRBV12-3 or TRBV12-4 and TRBJ1-2, with unresolved D. The CDR3 contains 17 residues. V lost 1 base and J lost 0, with 15 bases in between. CDR3 protein: CASSLEAPSDANYGYTF. CDR3 bases: TGTGCCAGCAGTTTAGAAGCGCCCTCGGATGCTAACTATGGCTACACCTTC.